These T cell receptor beta chains were read from a single sample in a study of vaccination effects on CD4 cells after COVID-19. Antigens of these TCRs are unknown. Profiling relied on immunoSEQ multiplex PCR, and the TCRdb table lists in-frame clones only, not all of them. In the table there are about 73,000 clones, 65% to 85% of which are singletons. Sequences were derived from CD4+ T cells from PBMCs cultured with HCoV-NL63 spike peptides, sampled before COVID-19 vaccination. These receptors were collected from a human donor who received a COVID-19 vaccine. Each CDR3 is given with its conserved first and last residue. The D gene is left open where the match is weak. Size is stated for part of the rows, as once, few or many counts, or as a class when the clone is expanded.

j_gene: TRBJ2-1; abundance: -; v_gene: TRBV9; d_gene: -; CDR3nt: TGTGCCAGCACCCCATCGGGGGCCAACAATGAGCAGTTCTTC; CDR3aa: CASTPSGANNEQFF
j_gene: TRBJ1-1; abundance: -; v_gene: TRBV27; d_gene: TRBD1; CDR3nt: TGTGCCAGCAGTTTGACAGGGGGTGAGACCACTGAAGCTTTCTTT; CDR3aa: CASSLTGGETTEAFF
j_gene: TRBJ2-5; abundance: -; v_gene: TRBV28; d_gene: TRBD2; CDR3nt: TGTGCCAGCAGTTTGGGAGGGAGTCAGGAGACCCAGTACTTC; CDR3aa: CASSLGGSQETQYF
j_gene: TRBJ1-6; abundance: -; v_gene: TRBV25-1; d_gene: TRBD1; CDR3nt: TGTGCCAGCAGTAAGGGACAGCGGATTAATTCACCCCTCCACTTT; CDR3aa: CASSKGQRINSPLHF
j_gene: TRBJ2-5; abundance: -; v_gene: TRBV18; d_gene: -; CDR3nt: TGTGCCAGCTCACCACCGGGCCTAGCGCAAGAGACCCAGTACTTC; CDR3aa: CASSPPGLAQETQYF
j_gene: TRBJ2-3; abundance: few; v_gene: TRBV5-8; d_gene: TRBD2; CDR3nt: TGTGCCAGCCCCAGCGGGGGGGTTAGCACAGATACGCAGTATTTT; CDR3aa: CASPSGGVSTDTQYF
j_gene: TRBJ1-1; abundance: -; v_gene: TRBV6-5; d_gene: -; CDR3nt: TGTGCCACATCCATGGGGGCGGTGAACACTGAAGCTTTCTTT; CDR3aa: CATSMGAVNTEAFF
j_gene: TRBJ2-3; abundance: -; v_gene: TRBV5-1; d_gene: -; CDR3nt: TGCGCCAGCAGCTCAGGGATTGAGGTCACCCCAGATACGCAGTATTTT; CDR3aa: CASSSGIEVTPDTQYF
j_gene: TRBJ2-1; abundance: -; v_gene: TRBV5-1; d_gene: -; CDR3nt: TGCGCCAGCAGCTTTTTTTCCTACAATGAGCAGTTCTTC; CDR3aa: CASSFFSYNEQFF
j_gene: TRBJ2-3; abundance: -; v_gene: TRBV7-9; d_gene: -; CDR3nt: TGTGCCAGCAGCTTAGGGGGAGGACGGACCACAGATACGCAGTATTTT; CDR3aa: CASSLGGGRTTDTQYF
j_gene: TRBJ2-2; abundance: -; v_gene: TRBV19; d_gene: -; CDR3nt: TGTGCCAGTATTTTAAAACGAGGTGGACAACTATACACCGGGGAGCTGTTTTTT; CDR3aa: CASILKRGGQLYTGELFF
j_gene: TRBJ1-6; abundance: -; v_gene: TRBV27; d_gene: TRBD1; CDR3nt: TGTGCCAGCAGTTTATTATTCCACCCAGGGGGGGATTATAATTCACCCCTCCACTTT; CDR3aa: CASSLLFHPGGDYNSPLHF
j_gene: TRBJ2-3; abundance: -; v_gene: TRBV29-1; d_gene: -; CDR3nt: TGCAGCGTGGTCCGGGACTTAGGGGCAGATACGCAGTATTTT; CDR3aa: CSVVRDLGADTQYF
j_gene: TRBJ2-2; abundance: few; v_gene: TRBV12-3/TRBV12-4; d_gene: TRBD1; CDR3nt: TGTGCCAGCATCAGACAGGGGACCGGGGAGCTGTTTTTT; CDR3aa: CASIRQGTGELFF
j_gene: TRBJ1-2; abundance: once; v_gene: TRBV11-3; d_gene: TRBD1; CDR3nt: TGTGCCAGCAGCAGGGACAGGGAAATGTCATGCGGCCATGGCTACACCTTC; CDR3aa: CASSRDREMSCGHGYTF
j_gene: TRBJ2-2; abundance: -; v_gene: TRBV2; d_gene: -; CDR3nt: TGTGCCAGCAGTTCAGGGGTCAGTTTCAACACCGGGGAGCTGTTTTTT; CDR3aa: CASSSGVSFNTGELFF
j_gene: TRBJ1-2; abundance: few; v_gene: TRBV6-5; d_gene: -; CDR3nt: TGTGCCAGCAGTTACTCGAGGGGGAGGGGTGGCTACACCTTC; CDR3aa: CASSYSRGRGGYTF
j_gene: TRBJ1-2; abundance: -; v_gene: TRBV24-1; d_gene: -; CDR3nt: TGTGCCACCAGTGATGCGGCCGGGGGCTATGGCTACACCTTC; CDR3aa: CATSDAAGGYGYTF
j_gene: TRBJ2-1; abundance: -; v_gene: TRBV4-3; d_gene: TRBD2; CDR3nt: TGCGCCAGCAGCCATTTGGGACTAGCGGGGGGCGAGGAGCAGTTCTTC; CDR3aa: CASSHLGLAGGEEQFF
j_gene: TRBJ2-5; abundance: few; v_gene: TRBV2; d_gene: TRBD2; CDR3nt: TGTGCCAGCAAACTAGCGGGACAAGAGACCCAGTACTTC; CDR3aa: CASKLAGQETQYF
j_gene: TRBJ2-3; abundance: -; v_gene: TRBV7-9; d_gene: -; CDR3nt: TGTGCCAGCAGCTCCGCCCGGGTGACAGATACGCAGTATTTT; CDR3aa: CASSSARVTDTQYF
j_gene: TRBJ2-5; abundance: few; v_gene: TRBV7-9; d_gene: -; CDR3nt: TGTGCCAGCAGCCCCAGACGGCGAGAGACCCAGTACTTC; CDR3aa: CASSPRRRETQYF
j_gene: TRBJ2-4; abundance: few; v_gene: TRBV5-1; d_gene: -; CDR3nt: TGCGCCAGCAGTCACGCCCAGGGTTTACTAGCCAAAAACATTCAGTACTTC; CDR3aa: CASSHAQGLLAKNIQYF
j_gene: TRBJ2-3; abundance: -; v_gene: TRBV9; d_gene: -; CDR3nt: TGTGCCAGCAGCGTAAGCGGACCCGAAGATACGCAGTATTTT; CDR3aa: CASSVSGPEDTQYF
j_gene: TRBJ1-2; abundance: -; v_gene: TRBV5-3; d_gene: -; CDR3nt: TGTGCCAGAAGCTTCTTCCGTAGGCTAAACTATGGCTACACCTTC; CDR3aa: CARSFFRRLNYGYTF
j_gene: TRBJ2-1; abundance: -; v_gene: TRBV7-2; d_gene: -; CDR3nt: TGTGCCAGCAGCTTCGGGGTAGGTGAGCAGTTCTTC; CDR3aa: CASSFGVGEQFF
j_gene: TRBJ2-2; abundance: -; v_gene: TRBV5-1; d_gene: -; CDR3nt: TGCGCCAGCAGCGAGCTAGGGCCCCACACCGGGGAGCTGTTTTTT; CDR3aa: CASSELGPHTGELFF
j_gene: TRBJ1-2; abundance: -; v_gene: TRBV7-8; d_gene: -; CDR3nt: TGTGCCAGCAGCCCGAAGACTTCTAACTATGGCTACACCTTC; CDR3aa: CASSPKTSNYGYTF
j_gene: TRBJ2-3; abundance: -; v_gene: TRBV5-1; d_gene: -; CDR3nt: TGCGCCAGCAGCTTCCGGGACGGAAGCACAGATACGCAGTATTTT; CDR3aa: CASSFRDGSTDTQYF
j_gene: TRBJ2-3; abundance: -; v_gene: TRBV30; d_gene: -; CDR3nt: TGTGCCTGGAGTCGCGGGCAGAGCACAGATACGCAGTATTTT; CDR3aa: CAWSRGQSTDTQYF
j_gene: TRBJ1-3; abundance: -; v_gene: TRBV29-1; d_gene: TRBD1; CDR3nt: TGCAGCGCCATTGCGGGACAGCCCTCTGGAAACACCATATATTTT; CDR3aa: CSAIAGQPSGNTIYF
j_gene: TRBJ2-2; abundance: -; v_gene: TRBV28; d_gene: -; CDR3nt: TGTGCCAGCAGTTTAAGGAGGGTACTTACCGGGGAGCTGTTTTTT; CDR3aa: CASSLRRVLTGELFF
j_gene: TRBJ1-2; abundance: -; v_gene: TRBV18; d_gene: -; CDR3nt: TGTGCCAGCTCACCTGGTCCGACACCTAACTATGGCTACACCTTC; CDR3aa: CASSPGPTPNYGYTF
j_gene: TRBJ1-3; abundance: -; v_gene: TRBV9; d_gene: TRBD1; CDR3nt: TGTGCCAGCAGCGTAGGAGGGACAGGACGAAGGGACACCATATATTTT; CDR3aa: CASSVGGTGRRDTIYF
j_gene: TRBJ1-4; abundance: -; v_gene: TRBV5-1; d_gene: -; CDR3nt: TGCGCCAGCAGCGAACCGGGGTTGGGAAATGAAAAACTGTTTTTT; CDR3aa: CASSEPGLGNEKLFF
j_gene: TRBJ2-5; abundance: -; v_gene: TRBV3-1/TRBV3-2; d_gene: TRBD2; CDR3nt: TGTGCCAGCAGCCAAGATCTTGTTAGCGGGGGTGTAACCCAGTACTTC; CDR3aa: CASSQDLVSGGVTQYF
j_gene: TRBJ2-2; abundance: -; v_gene: TRBV9; d_gene: -; CDR3nt: TGTGCCAGCAGCGTAGGGGGGGCCAACACCGGGGAGCTGTTTTTT; CDR3aa: CASSVGGANTGELFF
j_gene: TRBJ2-1; abundance: -; v_gene: TRBV18; d_gene: -; CDR3nt: TGTGCCAGCTCAACTGGGACTCCCTCCTACAATGAGCAGTTCTTC; CDR3aa: CASSTGTPSYNEQFF
j_gene: TRBJ2-1; abundance: -; v_gene: TRBV3-1/TRBV3-2; d_gene: TRBD2; CDR3nt: TGTGCCAGCAGCCAAAACCTAGCGGCCAATGAGCAGTTCTTC; CDR3aa: CASSQNLAANEQFF
j_gene: TRBJ1-4; abundance: few; v_gene: TRBV2; d_gene: -; CDR3nt: TGTGCCAGCAGTGGACGGTCTAATGAAAAACTGTTTTTT; CDR3aa: CASSGRSNEKLFF
j_gene: TRBJ2-2; abundance: -; v_gene: TRBV24-1; d_gene: TRBD2; CDR3nt: TGTGCCACCACCGGGACTAGCGGGGAGGTTGGCACCGGGGAGCTGTTTTTT; CDR3aa: CATTGTSGEVGTGELFF
j_gene: TRBJ2-1; abundance: -; v_gene: TRBV6-6; d_gene: -; CDR3nt: TGTGCCGGCTCGGTTAGCTCCTACAATGAGCAGTTCTTC; CDR3aa: CAGSVSSYNEQFF
j_gene: TRBJ1-1; abundance: -; v_gene: TRBV6-1; d_gene: -; CDR3nt: TGTGCCAGCAGTGATACGATGAAGGGAGCTTTCTTT; CDR3aa: CASSDTMKGAFF
j_gene: TRBJ2-1; abundance: -; v_gene: TRBV6-2/TRBV6-3; d_gene: -; CDR3nt: TGTGCCAGCAGTTACTCCGAAAGGGTTCTGGACAATGAGCAGTTCTTC; CDR3aa: CASSYSERVLDNEQFF
j_gene: TRBJ1-1; abundance: -; v_gene: TRBV6-5; d_gene: -; CDR3nt: TGTGCCAGCAGTTACTCACGAGGGGTAGTAAACACTGAAGCTTTCTTT; CDR3aa: CASSYSRGVVNTEAFF
j_gene: TRBJ2-2; abundance: -; v_gene: TRBV7-2; d_gene: TRBD2; CDR3nt: TGTGCCAGCAGCTCTTGGGGACTAGCGGGGAACACCGGGGAGCTGTTTTTT; CDR3aa: CASSSWGLAGNTGELFF
j_gene: TRBJ1-2; abundance: once; v_gene: TRBV3-1/TRBV3-2; d_gene: -; CDR3nt: TGTGCCAGCAGCCTTGACATACGAGCTAACTATGGCTACACCTTC; CDR3aa: CASSLDIRANYGYTF
j_gene: TRBJ1-5; abundance: -; v_gene: TRBV30; d_gene: -; CDR3nt: TGTGCCTGGACTGGGGGAACTAATCAGCCCCAGCATTTT; CDR3aa: CAWTGGTNQPQHF
j_gene: TRBJ1-2; abundance: -; v_gene: TRBV5-4; d_gene: TRBD1; CDR3nt: TGTGCCAGCAGCAGAGGACAGGGGGCAGGGACTAACTATGGCTACACCTTC; CDR3aa: CASSRGQGAGTNYGYTF
j_gene: TRBJ2-1; abundance: -; v_gene: TRBV10-3; d_gene: -; CDR3nt: TGTGCCATCAGCCCAGTTCTGGCCTCCTACAATGAGCAGTTCTTC; CDR3aa: CAISPVLASYNEQFF
j_gene: TRBJ2-5; abundance: -; v_gene: TRBV2; d_gene: TRBD1; CDR3nt: TGTGCCACACGCTACAGGGGGGCCCAAGAGACCCAGTACTTC; CDR3aa: CATRYRGAQETQYF
j_gene: TRBJ2-1; abundance: -; v_gene: TRBV13; d_gene: TRBD1; CDR3nt: TGTGCCAGCAGCCTCCAACGACAGGGAAAGTACAATGAGCAGTTCTTC; CDR3aa: CASSLQRQGKYNEQFF
j_gene: TRBJ1-1; abundance: -; v_gene: TRBV24-1; d_gene: -; CDR3nt: TGTGCCACCAGTGATTTCCTCGTGTCAGGGAAACCGAACACTGAAGCTTTCTTT; CDR3aa: CATSDFLVSGKPNTEAFF
j_gene: TRBJ1-5; abundance: -; v_gene: TRBV3-1/TRBV3-2; d_gene: -; CDR3nt: TGTGCCAGCAGCCCGGGGGGAGGCAATCAGCCCCAGCATTTT; CDR3aa: CASSPGGGNQPQHF
j_gene: TRBJ2-2; abundance: -; v_gene: TRBV7-3; d_gene: -; CDR3nt: TGTGCCAGCAGCTTAAATGGTGTCGTAGCGAGCGCGAACACCGGGGAGCTGTTTTTT; CDR3aa: CASSLNGVVASANTGELFF
j_gene: TRBJ1-6; abundance: large; v_gene: TRBV6-2/TRBV6-3; d_gene: -; CDR3nt: TGTGCCAGCAGTTCCCGGAGCGGCGGGGAGACCCTCCACTTT; CDR3aa: CASSSRSGGETLHF
j_gene: TRBJ2-5; abundance: -; v_gene: TRBV7-9; d_gene: -; CDR3nt: TGTGCCAGCAGCCAGCAGGCAGGGGCCCAAGAGACCCAGTACTTC; CDR3aa: CASSQQAGAQETQYF